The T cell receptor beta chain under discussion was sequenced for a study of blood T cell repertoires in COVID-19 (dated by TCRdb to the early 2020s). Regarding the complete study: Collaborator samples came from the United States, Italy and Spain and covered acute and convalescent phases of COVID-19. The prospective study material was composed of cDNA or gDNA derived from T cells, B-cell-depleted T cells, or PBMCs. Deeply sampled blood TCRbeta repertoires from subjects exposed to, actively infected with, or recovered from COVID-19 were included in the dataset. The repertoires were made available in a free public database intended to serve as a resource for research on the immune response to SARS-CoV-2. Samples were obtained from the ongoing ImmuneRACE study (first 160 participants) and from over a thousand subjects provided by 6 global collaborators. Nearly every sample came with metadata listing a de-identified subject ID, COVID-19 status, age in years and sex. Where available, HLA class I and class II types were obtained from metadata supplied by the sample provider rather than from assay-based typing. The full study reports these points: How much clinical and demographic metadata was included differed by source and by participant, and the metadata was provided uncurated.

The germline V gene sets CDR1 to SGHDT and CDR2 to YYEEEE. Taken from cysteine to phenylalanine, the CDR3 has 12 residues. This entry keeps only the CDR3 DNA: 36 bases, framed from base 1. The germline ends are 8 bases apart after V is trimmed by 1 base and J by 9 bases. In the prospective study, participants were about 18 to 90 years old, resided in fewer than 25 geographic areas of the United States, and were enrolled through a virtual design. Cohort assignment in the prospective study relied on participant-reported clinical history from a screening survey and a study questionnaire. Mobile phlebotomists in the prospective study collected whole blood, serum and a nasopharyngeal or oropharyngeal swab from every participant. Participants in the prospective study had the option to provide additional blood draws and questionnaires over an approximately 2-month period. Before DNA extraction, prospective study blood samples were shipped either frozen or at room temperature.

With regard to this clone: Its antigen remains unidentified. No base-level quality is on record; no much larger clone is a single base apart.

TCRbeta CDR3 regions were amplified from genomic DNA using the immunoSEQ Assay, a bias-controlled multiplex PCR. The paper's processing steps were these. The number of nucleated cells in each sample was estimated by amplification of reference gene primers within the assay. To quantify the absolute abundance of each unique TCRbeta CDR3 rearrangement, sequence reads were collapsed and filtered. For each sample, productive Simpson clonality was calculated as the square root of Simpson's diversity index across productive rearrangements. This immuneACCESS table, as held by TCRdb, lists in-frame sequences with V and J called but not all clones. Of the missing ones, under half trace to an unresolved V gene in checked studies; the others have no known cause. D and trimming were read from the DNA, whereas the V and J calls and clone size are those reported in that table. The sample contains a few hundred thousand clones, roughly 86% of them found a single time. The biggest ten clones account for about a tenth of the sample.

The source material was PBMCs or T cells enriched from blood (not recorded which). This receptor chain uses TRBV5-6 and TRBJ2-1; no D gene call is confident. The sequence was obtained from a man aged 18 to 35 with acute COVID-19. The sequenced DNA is TGTGCCAGCAGCTTGTTTAGGAGTGAGCAGTTCTTC. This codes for CASSLFRSEQFF.